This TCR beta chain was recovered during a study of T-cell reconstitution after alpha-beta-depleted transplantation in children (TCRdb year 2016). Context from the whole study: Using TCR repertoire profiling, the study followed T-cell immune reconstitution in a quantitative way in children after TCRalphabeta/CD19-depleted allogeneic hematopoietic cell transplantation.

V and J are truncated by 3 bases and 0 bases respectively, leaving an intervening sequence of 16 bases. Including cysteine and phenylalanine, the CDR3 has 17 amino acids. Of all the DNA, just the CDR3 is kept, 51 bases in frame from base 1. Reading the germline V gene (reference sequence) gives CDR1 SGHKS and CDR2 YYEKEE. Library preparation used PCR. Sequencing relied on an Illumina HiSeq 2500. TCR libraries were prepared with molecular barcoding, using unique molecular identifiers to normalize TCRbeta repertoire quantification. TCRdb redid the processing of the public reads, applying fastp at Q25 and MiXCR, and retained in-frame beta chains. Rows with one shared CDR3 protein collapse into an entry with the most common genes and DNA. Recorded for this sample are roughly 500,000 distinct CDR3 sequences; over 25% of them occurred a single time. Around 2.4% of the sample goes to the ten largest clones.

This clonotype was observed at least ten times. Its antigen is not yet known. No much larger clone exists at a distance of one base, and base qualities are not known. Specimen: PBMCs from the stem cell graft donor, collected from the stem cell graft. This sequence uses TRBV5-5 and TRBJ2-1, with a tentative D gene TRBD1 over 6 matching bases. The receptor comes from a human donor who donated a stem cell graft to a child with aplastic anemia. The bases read TGTGCCAGCAGCTATGACGACAGGCAGAGCTCCTACAATGAGCAGTTCTTC. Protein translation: CASSYDDRQSSYNEQFF.